This T cell receptor beta chain emerged from a study of T cells in Graves' hyperthyroidism and ophthalmopathy. The wider study: Staff took peripheral blood when the initial diagnosis was made, before any treatment began.

Regions amplified from RNA transcripts were the TCR beta CDR3 regions. In the first-round RT-PCR of the TCR CDR3, the HTBI primer set was used. Via MiXCR, TCRdb re-called the multiplex PCR reads, giving one row per CDR3 protein. The sample carries about 610,000 distinct CDR3 sequences, roughly 14% recorded once. Ophthalmopathy in the patients scored at least 3 on Clinical Activity Score and at least 4 on NOSPECS grade, lasting under 3 months. Clinical symptoms, serum thyroxine, TRAb, thyroid ultrasound and orbital computed tomography established diagnosis. CDR1 DFQATT and CDR2 SNEGSKA come from the germline V gene (reference sequence). CDR3 length equals 15 residues. Trimming pared 3 bases from V and 4 bases from J, leaving 18 bases between. This clonotype was seen at least ten times.

The chain uses TRBV20-1 and TRBJ2-5; D tentatively reads TRBD1 or TRBD2 (6 bases each). The source of this sequence is a woman between 40 and 55 years old with Graves' ophthalmopathy. The specimen was blood. The CDR3 protein is CSARGARGRGETQYF. DNA of the CDR3: TGCAGTGCTAGGGGGGCGCGGGGAAGGGGAGAGACCCAGTACTTC.